This entry describes one TCR beta chain. This sample is part of a study of radiotherapy plus CTLA-4 blockade in lung cancer. The CDR3 covers 15 residues. V shed 0 bases and J shed 7 bases, with 10 bases lying between them. In germline, CDR1 is KGHSY, CDR2 FQNENV. Method: immunoSEQ multiplex PCR; TCRdb's copy keeps in-frame clones and lacks some. Here the sample spans 50,000 to 65,000 clones, 70% to 80% being singletons. The chain combines TRBV16 with TRBJ1-6; D is ambiguous. This TCR was sampled from a human donor with non-small cell lung cancer who had a complete response to radiotherapy plus ipilimumab. Source: peripheral blood, taken from a patient treated with radiotherapy plus ipilimumab. The CDR3 coding sequence is TGTGCCAGCAGCCAATCGAGGCCTGGCAATTCACCCCTCCACTTT. Protein sequence: CASSQSRPGNSPLHF. Combining the CDR3 with reference TRBV16 and TRBJ1-6 gives the whole variable domain GEEVAQTPKHLVRGEGQKAKLYCAPIKGHSYVFWYQQVLKNEFKFLISFQNENVFDETGMPKERFSAKCLPNSPCSLEIQATKLEDSAVYFCASSQSRPGNSPLHFGNGTRLTVT.